This TCR beta chain comes out of a study of shared clonotypes between healthy human individuals. In the study overall: CD4 naive cells filled three plates per donor, CD4 memory three, CD8 naive two and CD8 memory one.

Study donors comprised healthy, HIV-negative adults devoid of recent acute infection or vaccination. In the CD4+ fraction, cells were divided into CD45RA+ naive and CD45RA-negative memory subsets. With 1 base clipped from V and 3 bases from J, the junction kept 12 bases outside the gene matches. Germline V CDR1 and CDR2: LGHNA, YNFKEQ. CDR3 length: 17 amino acids. Repertoires were generated with immunoSEQ multiplex PCR, while TCRdb's copy carries only in-frame clones and drops some. This table holds about 1.5 million clones, approximately 96% found once. This chain joins TRBV4-2 and TRBJ2-7; 7 nucleotides line up with TRBD2. Sequenced input: naive CD4+ T cells sorted from blood. The subset was: CD45RA+ positively selected. This TCR came from a man younger than 40 in good health. The CDR3 DNA reads TGTGCCAGCAGCCAAGTAGATGGCGGGAGCCCCAGCTACGAGCAGTACTTC. Translating it yields CASSQVDGGSPSYEQYF.